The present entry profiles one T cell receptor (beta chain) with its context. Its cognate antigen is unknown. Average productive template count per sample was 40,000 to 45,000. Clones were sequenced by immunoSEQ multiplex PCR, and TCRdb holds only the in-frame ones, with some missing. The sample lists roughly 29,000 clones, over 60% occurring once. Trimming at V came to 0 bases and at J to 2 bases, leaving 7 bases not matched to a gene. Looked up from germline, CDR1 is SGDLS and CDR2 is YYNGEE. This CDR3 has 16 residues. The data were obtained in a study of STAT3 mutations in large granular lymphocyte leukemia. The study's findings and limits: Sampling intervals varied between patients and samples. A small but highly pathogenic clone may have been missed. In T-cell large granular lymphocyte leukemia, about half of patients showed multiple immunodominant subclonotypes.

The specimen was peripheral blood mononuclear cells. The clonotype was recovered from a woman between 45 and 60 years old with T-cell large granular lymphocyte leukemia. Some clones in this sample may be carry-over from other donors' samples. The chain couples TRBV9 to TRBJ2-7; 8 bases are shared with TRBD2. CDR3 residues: CASSVDSGVSAYEQYF. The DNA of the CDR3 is TGTGCCAGCAGCGTAGATAGCGGGGTCAGTGCCTACGAGCAGTACTTC.